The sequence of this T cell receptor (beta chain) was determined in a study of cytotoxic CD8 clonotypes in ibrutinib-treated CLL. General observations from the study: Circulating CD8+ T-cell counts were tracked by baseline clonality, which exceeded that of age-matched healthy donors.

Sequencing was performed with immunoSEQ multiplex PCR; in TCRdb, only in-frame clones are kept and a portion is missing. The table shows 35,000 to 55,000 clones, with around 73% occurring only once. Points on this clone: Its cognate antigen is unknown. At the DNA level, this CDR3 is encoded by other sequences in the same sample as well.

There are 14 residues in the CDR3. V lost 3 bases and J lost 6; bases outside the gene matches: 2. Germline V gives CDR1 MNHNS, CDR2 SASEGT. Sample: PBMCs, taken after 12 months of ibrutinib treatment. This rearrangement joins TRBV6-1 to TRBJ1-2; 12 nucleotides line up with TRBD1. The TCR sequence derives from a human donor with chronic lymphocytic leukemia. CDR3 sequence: CASSDRDRGHGYTF. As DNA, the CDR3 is TGTGCCAGCAGTGACCGGGACAGGGGGCATGGCTACACCTTC.